The sequence of this TCR beta chain was determined in a study of regulatory T cells in long-lasting Graves disease. CDR1 and CDR2 (germline): MDHEN, SYDVKM. Trimming stripped 1 base from V and 2 bases from J, with 18 bases between. The CDR3 sequence is 17 residues long. As to time point: newly diagnosed GD, antithyroid drugs for less than 3 months. Isolated PBMC RNA provided the starting material for the TCR library. Construction of TCR beta libraries relied on iRepertoire HTBI primers and on Arm-PCR targeting CDR3 regions. TCRdb re-analysed the multiplex PCR reads in MiXCR, keeping a single row per CDR3 protein. This table has 350,000 to 500,000 distinct CDR3 sequences, about a sixth appearing once. This clonotype was observed many times. These data were likewise used in another study, on T cells in Graves' hyperthyroidism and ophthalmopathy.

The receptor was isolated from a woman in her twenties or thirties with Graves disease. Sample: peripheral blood mononuclear cells (PBMCs), taken at new diagnosis, from a patient treated with antithyroid drugs. The chain combines TRBV28 with TRBJ2-7; D is possibly TRBD1 or TRBD2 (5 bases each). CDR3 bases: TGTGCCAGCAGTTTATCTGGGACGGGTGCCGTAGCCTACGAGCAGTACTTC. Translated: CASSLSGTGAVAYEQYF.